This is a list of T cell receptor beta chains from one sample in a study of blood T cell repertoires in COVID-19. Repertoires were generated with immunoSEQ multiplex PCR, while TCRdb's copy carries only in-frame clones and drops some. The sample has approximately 210,000 clones, 81% seen once. Sequences were obtained from PBMCs or T cells enriched from blood (not recorded which). These receptors all stem from a woman aged 50 to 60 with acute COVID-19. CDR3s include the opening cysteine and the closing phenylalanine or tryptophan. Fields, in order: V gene, J gene, CDR3 protein.

>TRBV6-5|TRBJ1-6
CASTVHINSPLHF
>TRBV3-1/TRBV3-2|TRBJ1-2
CASSQDSQGVYGYTF
>TRBV5-8|TRBJ1-1
CASSSGQGGIENTEAFF
>TRBV12-3/TRBV12-4|TRBJ2-5
CASSLVAVTQYF
>TRBV5-1|TRBJ2-1
CASSLAPGQGYNEQFF
>TRBV6-2/TRBV6-3|TRBJ1-2
CASSREGVYGYTF
>TRBV6-5|TRBJ1-3
CASRNQGGSGNTIYF
>TRBV6-2/TRBV6-3|TRBJ1-5
CASSRRPSGGNQPQHF
>TRBV6-1|TRBJ1-5
CASSEPGWWGNQPQHF
>TRBV15|TRBJ1-2
CATSRDRVGYTF
>TRBV5-1|TRBJ2-7
CASTFGGGNYEQYF
>TRBV7-3|TRBJ2-1
CASSPRSSYNEQFF
>TRBV20-1|TRBJ1-2
CSASQGTGYGYTF
>TRBV10-3|TRBJ1-2
CAISQWGTEGDYTF
>TRBV3-1/TRBV3-2|TRBJ2-3
CASSHWTGNITQYF
>TRBV7-2|TRBJ2-3
CASSHGGLAVKADTQYF
>TRBV6-1|TRBJ1-2
CASSEPYRSFYGYTF
>TRBV12-5|TRBJ2-7
CASRRGSYEQYF
>TRBV10-3|TRBJ1-6
CAISESTILSSPLHF
>TRBV11-3|TRBJ2-5
CASTPQTGTQETQYF
>TRBV9|TRBJ1-4
CASSVAPGTGSDEKLFF
>TRBV2|TRBJ1-6
CASSQDRNSPLHF
>TRBV19|TRBJ2-7
CASRAGQGAREQYF